This T cell receptor (beta chain) was captured in a study of T cell repertoires in ileal Crohn's disease (dated by TCRdb to about 2019). Regarding the research as a whole: At the time of surgery, around 38% of patients were active smokers, and the median duration of disease was 7.9 years. Every patient underwent surgery because of a complication, which was stricturing disease in 61% of cases and penetrating disease in around 40%. Roughly half of the patients were given postoperative therapy, with approximately 18 on anti-TNF agents and about ten on thiopurines. The TCR repertoire was analysed in 50 to 70 patients with Crohn's disease drawn from a prospective multicentre cohort. The study ran alongside a multicentre cohort designed to identify predictors of early endoscopic recurrence after ileocolonic resection. A Rutgeerts score higher than i0 was the definition used for endoscopic postoperative recurrence. A total of roughly 170 mucosal samples from approximately 60 patients were sequenced, with samples obtained at several locations on the surgical specimen and at postoperative endoscopy.

The study at large found these results: More high-frequency clones were carried by sorted CD8 T cells than by CD4 T cells, suggesting that mucosal expansions were mainly CD8. A significantly higher proportion of clonal expansions was observed in active smokers at surgery than in non-smokers (about 25% vs 20%, p=0.02). Mucosal CD4 and CD8 T cells were sorted and sequenced only in a subgroup of patients, whose size was not stated. Higher percentages of high-frequency clones at the time of surgery were linked to endoscopic recurrence, and every patient with clonality above 26.8% (18/57) had recurrence.

Comments on this clone: Its antigen is still unknown. No per-base quality is available; no much larger clone lies one base away.

Adults with ileal or ileocolonic Crohn's disease for whom ileocolonic resection was indicated were considered eligible. Whole ileal mucosal biopsies were kept frozen at -80 degrees C prior to DNA extraction. Genomic DNA was isolated from frozen whole biopsies using a TRizol-based method, and the DNA was quantified with a NanoDrop 2000 spectrophotometer. For commercial TCRB immunosequencing, approximately 460 nanograms of biopsy DNA were submitted for each sample. CDR3 regions were amplified from genomic DNA by Adaptive Biotechnology using a two-step, amplification bias-controlled multiplex PCR. The first PCR used primers for every V and J gene segment; the second PCR added barcodes and Illumina adapters. CDR3 libraries were sequenced using an Illumina instrument. Regarding the original processing steps: The analysis drew on both the pipelines supplied by the vendor and custom analysis of the raw data in R/Bioconductor running R version 3.3.0. Clonality, ranging from 0 to 1, was calculated as the inverse of the normalised Shannon entropy of all productive clones. The repertoire share taken up by the top 100 clones defined high-frequency clones, and only clones that passed a 95% confidence test were kept. Repertoire diversity was measured with the Simpson index, and overlap between samples was measured with the Morisita-Horn index. This immuneACCESS table, as held by TCRdb, lists in-frame sequences with V and J called but not all clones. Of the missing ones, under half trace to an unresolved V gene in checked studies; the others have no known cause. From that table come the V and J calls and clone size; the DNA was used to work out D and trimming. For this sample the table gives 5,500 to 6,500 clones, of which around 75% were detected only once. The leading ten clones occupy roughly 17% of the sample.

The CDR3 starts with the cysteine, ends with the phenylalanine, and has 16 residues. CDR3 DNA is the only sequence kept; it has 48 bases, read in frame from the first base. Per the germline V gene, MNHEY is the CDR1 and SVGAGI is the CDR2. V has 1 base trimmed and J has 7 bases trimmed; junction bases matching no gene number 12. The sequence derives from an adult with Crohn's disease. This chain is built from TRBV6-5 and TRBJ2-5, with TRBD2 identical over 7 junction bases. Sequencing was performed on ileal tissue. The nucleotides are TGTGCCAGCAGTTACTACGGGGGGTTCGTCGCAGGGACCCAGTACTTC. This is translated as CASSYYGGFVAGTQYF.